The T cell receptor beta chain described here comes from a study of blood T cell repertoires in COVID-19. As for the study in general: From T cells, B-cell-depleted T cells, or PBMCs came the material, which was cDNA or gDNA.

CDR3 size: 16 residues. Germline V CDR1 and CDR2: MDHEN, SYDVKM. V lost 5 bases and J 2 bases, leaving 17 bases between the germline ends. The table lists this clone with a few counts. Libraries were prepared by immunoSEQ multiplex PCR; TCRdb keeps only in-frame clonotypes and omits some of them. The sample includes about 73,000 clones, around 81% of them seen just once. What was sequenced was peripheral blood. The chain couples TRBV28 to TRBJ2-3; unclear D gene. The sequence was collected from a human donor in a cohort sampled during active COVID-19. CDR3 residues: CASSPATNPYTDTQYF. In DNA, the CDR3 is TGTGCCAGCAGTCCCGCTACCAACCCTTACACAGATACGCAGTATTTT.